This TCR beta chain was observed in a study of CD8 T cells in Susac syndrome. When the RNA was reverse transcribed, random hexamers were used with an input of about 0.5 to 1 ug. The TCR beta CDR3 was amplified by immunoSEQ multiplex PCR across 54 Vbeta, 13 Jbeta. One entry per CDR3 protein, called by TCRdb with MiXCR from the immunoSEQ multiplex PCR reads. Found here are 200,000 to 250,000 distinct CDR3 sequences, 95% of them singletons; the top ten hold less than 0.095%. CDR3 length: 14 residues. The V and J ends lost 1 base and 10 bases, in that order; junction bases with no gene match: 7. CDR1 is SQVTM and CDR2 is ANQGSEA in the germline V gene. Control patients had untreated stable or active relapsing-remitting multiple sclerosis by revised McDonald criteria. CD8+ and CD4+ T cells were negatively isolated; TEMRA cells were FACS-enriched.

This sequence originates from a human donor with multiple sclerosis. Specimen: CD4+ T cells from PBMCs. The V and J genes are TRBV29-1 and TRBJ2-1, with 10 bases matching TRBD2. CDR3 sequence (DNA): TGCAGCGTTGAAGTGTCACTAGCGGGAAGGGAGCAGTTCTTC. Encoded protein: CSVEVSLAGREQFF.